This is a list of T cell receptor beta chains from one sample in a study of blood T cell repertoires in COVID-19. The data were produced by immunoSEQ multiplex PCR, yet TCRdb's version contains in-frame clones alone and is incomplete. The sample holds tens of thousands of clones, roughly 71% seen once. The sequenced sample consisted of peripheral blood. Receptors originate from an elderly woman with acute or convalescent COVID-19. The CDR3 runs from the conserved cysteine through the conserved F or W. The D gene is left open where the match is weak. Size is stated for part of the rows, as once, few or many counts, or as a class when the clone is expanded.

j_gene: TRBJ2-1
abundance: many
v_gene: TRBV2
d_gene: TRBD1
CDR3nt: TGTGCCAGCATAGGTTGGACAGGGGGCGGTGAGCAGTTCTTC
CDR3aa: CASIGWTGGGEQFF

j_gene: TRBJ1-2
abundance: NA
v_gene: TRBV29-1
d_gene: NA
CDR3nt: TGCAGCGCAGATCAGGGGCAGAGCTATGGCTACACCTTC
CDR3aa: CSADQGQSYGYTF

j_gene: TRBJ1-5
abundance: NA
v_gene: TRBV7-9
d_gene: TRBD1
CDR3nt: TGTGCCAGCAGCCTGGGTCAGGGGGATTCGAATCAGCCCCAGCATTTT
CDR3aa: CASSLGQGDSNQPQHF

j_gene: TRBJ2-7
abundance: few
v_gene: TRBV7-9
d_gene: NA
CDR3nt: TGTGCCAGCAGCTTAGGGCAGAATGTCTACGAGCAGTACTTC
CDR3aa: CASSLGQNVYEQYF

j_gene: TRBJ1-6
abundance: NA
v_gene: TRBV7-2
d_gene: TRBD1
CDR3nt: TGTGCCAGCAGCTTATTTCAGGGGGGAAATTCACCCCTCCACTTT
CDR3aa: CASSLFQGGNSPLHF

j_gene: TRBJ2-2
abundance: few
v_gene: TRBV27
d_gene: NA
CDR3nt: TGTGCCAGCAGTCCTTCAGGGGGGAGGACCGGGGAGCTGTTTTTT
CDR3aa: CASSPSGGRTGELFF

j_gene: TRBJ1-4
abundance: NA
v_gene: TRBV11-2
d_gene: NA
CDR3nt: TGTGCCAGCAGCTTAATTGGAGGCCGGGGAACTAATGAAAAACTGTTTTTT
CDR3aa: CASSLIGGRGTNEKLFF

j_gene: TRBJ1-5
abundance: NA
v_gene: TRBV7-2
d_gene: NA
CDR3nt: TGTGCCAGCAGCTGGACAGCTTATAGCAATCAGCCCCAGCATTTT
CDR3aa: CASSWTAYSNQPQHF

j_gene: TRBJ2-3
abundance: NA
v_gene: TRBV6-6
d_gene: TRBD1
CDR3nt: TGTGCCAGCCGGGGACAGGTCACAGATACGCAGTATTTT
CDR3aa: CASRGQVTDTQYF

j_gene: TRBJ1-1
abundance: NA
v_gene: TRBV7-9
d_gene: TRBD1
CDR3nt: TGTGCCAGCAGCCGGGGGACAGGGGGCGGGGTAGTGAACACTGAAGCTTTCTTT
CDR3aa: CASSRGTGGGVVNTEAFF

j_gene: TRBJ2-1
abundance: NA
v_gene: TRBV5-5
d_gene: TRBD1
CDR3nt: TGTGCCAGCAGCTTGGACGGGACAGCTTACAATGAGCAGTTCTTC
CDR3aa: CASSLDGTAYNEQFF

j_gene: TRBJ1-6
abundance: NA
v_gene: TRBV7-2
d_gene: NA
CDR3nt: TGTGCCAGCAGCTTAGTGGACGGAGGTCCCCTCCACTTT
CDR3aa: CASSLVDGGPLHF

j_gene: TRBJ2-2
abundance: NA
v_gene: TRBV5-4
d_gene: TRBD2
CDR3nt: TGTGCCAGCAGCTTCCTACTAGCGGGAACGAACACCGGGGAGCTGTTTTTT
CDR3aa: CASSFLLAGTNTGELFF

j_gene: TRBJ1-4
abundance: NA
v_gene: TRBV7-6
d_gene: TRBD1
CDR3nt: TGTGCCAGCAGCTTAGAGACAGGGATTGGCGAAAAACTGTTTTTT
CDR3aa: CASSLETGIGEKLFF

j_gene: TRBJ2-1
abundance: NA
v_gene: TRBV11-3
d_gene: NA
CDR3nt: TGTGCCAGCAGCTTAGTTCGGGAGCTGAGCAATGAGCAGTTCTTC
CDR3aa: CASSLVRELSNEQFF

j_gene: TRBJ2-7
abundance: NA
v_gene: TRBV18
d_gene: NA
CDR3nt: TGTGCCAGCTCACCTCCGACAGGTACCAACGAGCAGTACTTC
CDR3aa: CASSPPTGTNEQYF

j_gene: TRBJ2-7
abundance: few
v_gene: TRBV2
d_gene: TRBD2
CDR3nt: TGTGCCAGCAGTTTAGGACTAGCGGGAAGCTCCTACGAGCAGTACTTC
CDR3aa: CASSLGLAGSSYEQYF

j_gene: TRBJ1-5
abundance: few
v_gene: TRBV15
d_gene: NA
CDR3nt: TGTGCCACCAGCAGAGCCCCCGCCAGCGTAAATCAGCCCCAGCATTTT
CDR3aa: CATSRAPASVNQPQHF

j_gene: TRBJ2-1
abundance: NA
v_gene: TRBV6-2/TRBV6-3
d_gene: TRBD2
CDR3nt: TGTGCCAGCAGTAAGACTAGCGGGAGGGAGCAGTTCTTC
CDR3aa: CASSKTSGREQFF

j_gene: TRBJ2-1
abundance: NA
v_gene: TRBV4-3
d_gene: TRBD2
CDR3nt: TGCGCCAGCAGCCAATCCCGGGAGGGCTACAATGAGCAGTTCTTC
CDR3aa: CASSQSREGYNEQFF

j_gene: TRBJ1-5
abundance: NA
v_gene: TRBV6-5
d_gene: NA
CDR3nt: TGTGCCAGCAGGGCCTCGGGAGGGGGCAATCAGCCCCAGCATTTT
CDR3aa: CASRASGGGNQPQHF

j_gene: TRBJ1-4
abundance: once
v_gene: TRBV4-3
d_gene: NA
CDR3nt: TGCGCCAGCAGCCTTGACAGAAGAGAACTGTTTTTT
CDR3aa: CASSLDRRELFF

j_gene: TRBJ1-1
abundance: few
v_gene: TRBV30
d_gene: NA
CDR3nt: TGTGCCTGGAGTAGAGAAACGCCCCGGGCGGGCACTGAAGCTTTCTTT
CDR3aa: CAWSRETPRAGTEAFF

j_gene: TRBJ2-7
abundance: NA
v_gene: TRBV5-1
d_gene: NA
CDR3nt: TGCGCCAGCAGGACCGGGACATCGTACGAGCAGTACTTC
CDR3aa: CASRTGTSYEQYF

j_gene: TRBJ1-1
abundance: few
v_gene: TRBV7-9
d_gene: NA
CDR3nt: TGTGCCAGCAGCTGGGAAGCGGCTGAAGCTTTCTTT
CDR3aa: CASSWEAAEAFF

j_gene: TRBJ1-1
abundance: NA
v_gene: TRBV7-2
d_gene: NA
CDR3nt: TGTGCCAGCAGCTCCAGAAGCGGCCAAATGAACACTGAAGCTTTCTTT
CDR3aa: CASSSRSGQMNTEAFF

j_gene: TRBJ2-3
abundance: NA
v_gene: TRBV28
d_gene: NA
CDR3nt: TGTGCCAGCAGTTGGGCCACAGATACGCAGTATTTT
CDR3aa: CASSWATDTQYF

j_gene: TRBJ1-1
abundance: NA
v_gene: TRBV4-3
d_gene: NA
CDR3nt: TGCGCCAGCAGCCACCCCCGACAGAATTCGAACACTGAAGCTTTCTTT
CDR3aa: CASSHPRQNSNTEAFF

j_gene: TRBJ1-6
abundance: many
v_gene: TRBV10-3
d_gene: NA
CDR3nt: TGTGCCATCAGTGACCCGGACAGTCATTCACCCCTCCACTTT
CDR3aa: CAISDPDSHSPLHF

j_gene: TRBJ1-1
abundance: NA
v_gene: TRBV7-2
d_gene: NA
CDR3nt: TGTGCCAGCAGCCCTGAGGGGGGGTTAACTGAAGCTTTCTTT
CDR3aa: CASSPEGGLTEAFF

j_gene: TRBJ2-1
abundance: NA
v_gene: TRBV7-6
d_gene: NA
CDR3nt: TGTGCCAGCAGTCCATACCCCAGAGCAAGCGGCGGCTCCTACAATGAGCAGTTCTTC
CDR3aa: CASSPYPRASGGSYNEQFF

j_gene: TRBJ1-1
abundance: NA
v_gene: TRBV7-9
d_gene: TRBD1
CDR3nt: TGTGCCAGCAGCTTTGGCCGACAGGGGTACACTGAAGCTTTCTTT
CDR3aa: CASSFGRQGYTEAFF

j_gene: TRBJ2-2
abundance: NA
v_gene: TRBV19
d_gene: NA
CDR3nt: TGTGCCAGTAGAAAACCGGGATCGAGGACCGGGGAGCTGTTTTTT
CDR3aa: CASRKPGSRTGELFF

j_gene: TRBJ2-5
abundance: NA
v_gene: TRBV5-1
d_gene: TRBD1
CDR3nt: TGCGCCAGCAGCAAAGGGGACAGGACCCAAGAGACCCAGTACTTC
CDR3aa: CASSKGDRTQETQYF

j_gene: TRBJ2-7
abundance: once
v_gene: TRBV4-1
d_gene: TRBD2
CDR3nt: TGCGCCAGCAGCCAAGATACAACTAGCGGGGGACTCACGTACGAGCAGTACTTC
CDR3aa: CASSQDTTSGGLTYEQYF

j_gene: TRBJ1-3
abundance: NA
v_gene: TRBV5-1
d_gene: NA
CDR3nt: TGCGCCAGCAGCTTTCAGGGGTCTGGAAACACCATATATTTT
CDR3aa: CASSFQGSGNTIYF

j_gene: TRBJ1-6
abundance: NA
v_gene: TRBV7-2
d_gene: NA
CDR3nt: TGTGCCAGCAGCTTCCCCGGTCCCCTCCACTTT
CDR3aa: CASSFPGPLHF

j_gene: TRBJ2-7
abundance: NA
v_gene: TRBV4-1
d_gene: TRBD2
CDR3nt: TGCGCCAGCAGAAGGTTGGGACTAACCCCCTACGAGCAGTACTTC
CDR3aa: CASRRLGLTPYEQYF

j_gene: TRBJ1-1
abundance: NA
v_gene: TRBV18
d_gene: TRBD1
CDR3nt: TGTGCCAGCTCCCCTCAGAGAGAGGGGGCCGTTACTGAAGCTTTCTTT
CDR3aa: CASSPQREGAVTEAFF

j_gene: TRBJ2-7
abundance: NA
v_gene: TRBV7-8
d_gene: NA
CDR3nt: TGTGCCGTAGGAGCACCGTCCTACGAGCAGTACTTC
CDR3aa: CAVGAPSYEQYF

j_gene: TRBJ1-5
abundance: NA
v_gene: TRBV6-5
d_gene: NA
CDR3nt: TGTGCCAGCAGTTACTCAGGCAGGGGTGGCCAGCCCCAGCATTTT
CDR3aa: CASSYSGRGGQPQHF

j_gene: TRBJ1-1
abundance: NA
v_gene: TRBV18
d_gene: NA
CDR3nt: TGTGCCAGCTCACCCGGGGGGAACACTGAAGCTTTCTTT
CDR3aa: CASSPGGNTEAFF

j_gene: TRBJ2-3
abundance: NA
v_gene: TRBV24-1
d_gene: NA
CDR3nt: TGTGCCACCAGTGTCCCAGGGGTCGGCACAGATACGCAGTATTTT
CDR3aa: CATSVPGVGTDTQYF

j_gene: TRBJ2-7
abundance: NA
v_gene: TRBV7-8
d_gene: TRBD2
CDR3nt: TGTGCCAGCAGCTTATACTCTAGCGGGAGGGCTTACGAGCAGTACTTC
CDR3aa: CASSLYSSGRAYEQYF

j_gene: TRBJ1-5
abundance: NA
v_gene: TRBV6-5
d_gene: TRBD1
CDR3nt: TGTGCCAGCAAAACAGGGGTTCAGCCCCAGCATTTT
CDR3aa: CASKTGVQPQHF

j_gene: TRBJ2-2
abundance: once
v_gene: TRBV7-3
d_gene: TRBD1
CDR3nt: TGTGCCAGCAGCTTAACTCGACCGGGACAGGGGGCTAACGGGGAGCTGTTTTTT
CDR3aa: CASSLTRPGQGANGELFF

j_gene: TRBJ1-4
abundance: NA
v_gene: TRBV28
d_gene: TRBD1
CDR3nt: TGTGCCAGCAGTTTATGGGGCAGGGGGCCTTCTAATGAAAAACTGTTTTTT
CDR3aa: CASSLWGRGPSNEKLFF

j_gene: TRBJ2-2
abundance: NA
v_gene: TRBV30
d_gene: NA
CDR3nt: TGTGCCTGGAGTGCAACGAGAGTCGGGGAGCTGTTTTTT
CDR3aa: CAWSATRVGELFF

j_gene: TRBJ2-7
abundance: many
v_gene: TRBV9
d_gene: NA
CDR3nt: TGTGCCAGCAGCGTAGGCGTCAGAGAGAGCGGGCAGTACTTC
CDR3aa: CASSVGVRESGQYF

j_gene: TRBJ2-2
abundance: few
v_gene: TRBV11-2
d_gene: TRBD2
CDR3nt: TGTGCCAGCAACCGAATAGCGGGAGCCCCCGGGGAGCTGTTTTTT
CDR3aa: CASNRIAGAPGELFF

j_gene: TRBJ2-5
abundance: NA
v_gene: TRBV10-3
d_gene: NA
CDR3nt: TGTGCCATCAGTATGGACTTTATCCAAGAGACCCAGTACTTC
CDR3aa: CAISMDFIQETQYF

j_gene: TRBJ1-4
abundance: NA
v_gene: TRBV9
d_gene: TRBD1
CDR3nt: TGTGCCAGCAGCCTCAGGACAGGGGCCGATGAAAAACTGTTTTTT
CDR3aa: CASSLRTGADEKLFF

j_gene: TRBJ2-1
abundance: few
v_gene: TRBV18
d_gene: TRBD2
CDR3nt: TGTGCCAGCTCCCCGTGGCGGGGGAATGAGCAGTTCTTC
CDR3aa: CASSPWRGNEQFF

j_gene: TRBJ2-2
abundance: NA
v_gene: TRBV2
d_gene: TRBD2
CDR3nt: TGTGCCAGCAGTGAAGCACCGAGCGGGGCCGGGCTGTTTTTT
CDR3aa: CASSEAPSGAGLFF

j_gene: TRBJ2-3
abundance: NA
v_gene: TRBV5-4
d_gene: TRBD2
CDR3nt: TGTGCCAGCAGCCCTGGACTAGCGGGAGGTAACACAGATACGCAGTATTTT
CDR3aa: CASSPGLAGGNTDTQYF

j_gene: TRBJ1-1
abundance: NA
v_gene: TRBV6-5
d_gene: NA
CDR3nt: TGTGCCAGCAGCCCCCCGAGTCCCCAGAACACTGAAGCTTTCTTT
CDR3aa: CASSPPSPQNTEAFF

j_gene: TRBJ2-3
abundance: NA
v_gene: TRBV5-4
d_gene: TRBD1
CDR3nt: TGTGCCAGCAGCTCCCCCCGACAGGGTTGGACAGATACGCAGTATTTT
CDR3aa: CASSSPRQGWTDTQYF